This T cell receptor beta chain derives from a study of regulatory T cells in long-lasting Graves disease. General observations from the study: Limited sample numbers may have lowered accuracy.

Only one count was recorded for this clonotype. Its specificity is unknown. The time point: newly diagnosed GD, antithyroid drugs for less than 3 months. From RNA extracted from PBMCs, the TCR library was made. Graves' disease was diagnosed by American Thyroid Association guidelines. V lost 5 bases and J 9 bases, leaving 2 bases between the germline ends. Germline V CDR1 and CDR2: MNHNS, SASEGT. The CDR3 covers 9 residues. Construction of the TCR beta libraries employed iRepertoire HTBI primers in conjunction with Arm-PCR of CDR3 regions. TCRdb re-analysed the multiplex PCR reads in MiXCR, keeping a single row per CDR3 protein. The sample has about 240,000 distinct CDR3 sequences, around 20% seen once; the top ten hold around 13%.

The genes are TRBV6-1 and TRBJ1-5; D unclear. This receptor was obtained from a female donor with Graves disease. This material consisted of peripheral blood mononuclear cells (PBMCs), taken at new diagnosis, from a patient treated with antithyroid drugs. The CDR3 reads CASSLPQHF. The CDR3 DNA sequence: TGTGCCAGCAGTCTGCCCCAGCATTTT.